Given below is one T cell receptor (beta chain) in context. The data are from a study of OX40 agonist ivuxolimab in advanced cancers. Study-level background: A diagnosis of hepatocellular carcinoma, melanoma, renal cell or head and neck cancer was present in dose-escalation patients. A mean age of roughly 62 years, range roughly 23 to 79, was recorded, and approximately 80% were male.

The method was immunoSEQ multiplex PCR; TCRdb's version includes in-frame clones alone and lacks a portion of them. The data hold 40,000 to 55,000 clones, with over 80% observed a single time. In germline, CDR1 is LNHDA, CDR2 SQIVND (reference sequence). V lost 6 bases, J lost 0 bases, and 14 bases lay in between. The CDR3 contains 15 residues. This receptor was identified in an adult with an advanced solid tumor such as melanoma, head and neck, liver or kidney cancer. Specimen: CD4+ or CD8+ T cells sorted from blood, collected in a trial of the OX40 agonist ivuxolimab. The V gene is TRBV19, the J gene TRBJ1-1, with D hard to call. CDR3 sequence: CASRPIPQLNTEAFF. The CDR3 bases are TGTGCCAGTAGGCCCATCCCACAGCTGAACACTGAAGCTTTCTTT.